This TCR beta chain was sequenced for a study of monozygotic twins with cystic fibrosis. About the study: Libraries were built from 3 to 3.5 micrograms of fragmented DNA using about 16 PCR cycles.

This CDR3 spans 14 amino acids. V was cut by 5 bases and J by 2 bases, with 13 bases left in between. The germline CDR1 and CDR2 sequences are MGHDK and SYGVNS. Measured with immunoSEQ multiplex PCR; TCRdb has only the in-frame clones, and not every one. The repertoire includes about 36,000 clones, over 75% of them detected once, and roughly 1.5% sits in the top ten. The sequenced sample was blood. The TCR was taken from a girl aged 2 to 9 with cystic fibrosis. V is TRBV25-1 and J is TRBJ2-7; D may be TRBD2 (7 bases). The DNA of the CDR3 is TGTGCCAGCAGTCCGCGGGGGCCCACCTACGAGCAGTACTTC. Translated: CASSPRGPTYEQYF.